The clone carrying this TCR beta chain was seen only a few times. Its antigen is unknown. This entry is derived from a study of CD8 T cells in ankylosing spondylitis. Findings of the study overall: Within ankylosing spondylitis blood, a TCR beta motif made up of seven or eight highly homologous variants appeared to be characteristic. According to the report, clones linked to the disease were significantly enriched in matched synovial fluid samples taken from ankylosing spondylitis patients.

TCRdb used MiXCR to reprocess the 5' RACE reads, holding one entry per CDR3 protein. The sample includes some 130,000 distinct CDR3 sequences, approximately 9.2% of them seen just once. This CDR3 region has 15 residues. The germline V gene has CDR1 SEHNR and CDR2 FQNEAQ (reference sequence). V was clipped by 5 bases and J by 2 bases; unmatched bases: 5. Sequences were obtained from synovial fluid, either unsorted or a sorted T cell fraction (not recorded which). The sequence was collected from a male donor with ankylosing spondylitis. The chain employs TRBV7-9 and TRBJ1-4; 7 bases match TRBD1. The CDR3 loop reads CASSRQGNTNEKLFF. The CDR3 DNA is TGTGCCAGCAGCCGACAGGGCAACACTAATGAAAAACTGTTTTTT. Supplemented by reference TRBV7-9 and TRBJ1-4, the full variable domain reads DTGVSQNPRHKITKRGQNVTFRCDPISEHNRLYWYRQTLGQGPEFLTYFQNEAQLEKSRLLSDRFSAERPKGSFSTLEIQRTEQGDSAMYLCASSRQGNTNEKLFFGSGTQLSVL.